This T cell receptor beta chain is drawn from a study of blood T cells in healthy people across ages. Each individual donor underwent a draw of 8.5 to 10 milliliters of peripheral blood. A second PCR, run for about 6 to 11 cycles, used a sample-barcoded 5' primer plus a J-beta primer mix. One entry per CDR3 protein results from TCRdb running MiXCR on the 5' RACE reads. The table includes roughly 2 million distinct CDR3 sequences, 49% detected once. This CDR3 spans 16 amino acids. The V and J ends lost 0 bases and 0 bases, in that order; junction bases with no gene match: 4. Germline V gene sequence: CDR1 SGHRS, CDR2 YFSETQ. Comments on this clonotype: The antigen is unknown.

Broader study findings: Diversity figures based on one million T cells were deemed too low. Naive CD4+ cells and diversity were both higher in long-lived donors than in aged donors. Changes in expanded clonotypes were possibly confounded, as the CMV status of donors was unknown.

The chain combines TRBV5-1 with TRBJ1-1, with 8 bases identical to TRBD1. The receptor comes from a middle-aged woman in good health. The sample was blood. The CDR3 protein is CASSLETGVMNTEAFF. The CDR3 DNA is TGCGCCAGCAGCTTGGAGACAGGGGTTATGAACACTGAAGCTTTCTTT.